Listed below are T cell receptor beta chains from one sample, sequenced in a study of CD8 T cells in Susac syndrome. A single record per CDR3 protein comes from TCRdb applying MiXCR to the immunoSEQ multiplex PCR reads. The profile covers 150,000 to 200,000 distinct CDR3 sequences, with over 85% appearing a single time and approximately 0.094% taken by the ten largest. Sequencing used CD4+ T cells from PBMCs. The receptors originated from a human donor with multiple sclerosis. Each CDR3 is given with its conserved first and last residue. Fields, in order: J gene, clone size, V gene, CDR3 protein. Expanded clones are given a class, and other clones once, few, many or no size at all.

J gene: TRBJ2-2; clone size: NA; V gene: TRBV1; CDR3 protein: CTSSRLAGNTGELFF
J gene: TRBJ2-2; clone size: NA; V gene: TRBV9; CDR3 protein: CASSVATGSANGELFF
J gene: TRBJ1-6; clone size: NA; V gene: TRBV23-1; CDR3 protein: CASSQPGDSYNSPLHF
J gene: TRBJ1-3; clone size: NA; V gene: TRBV13; CDR3 protein: CASSLGTQRNTIYF
J gene: TRBJ1-1; clone size: once; V gene: TRBV3-1; CDR3 protein: CASSQDRFPGLNTEAFF
J gene: TRBJ2-7; clone size: NA; V gene: TRBV20-1; CDR3 protein: CSARGEYEQYF
J gene: TRBJ2-2; clone size: NA; V gene: TRBV18; CDR3 protein: CASRSGGNLFTGELFF
J gene: TRBJ2-5; clone size: NA; V gene: TRBV13; CDR3 protein: CASSLRSGGLEETQYF
J gene: TRBJ2-2; clone size: NA; V gene: TRBV6-5; CDR3 protein: CASSYRAVGTGELFF
J gene: TRBJ1-5; clone size: NA; V gene: TRBV19; CDR3 protein: CASSIMGGNQPQHF
J gene: TRBJ1-2; clone size: NA; V gene: TRBV6-5; CDR3 protein: CASSYSIPVNYGYTF
J gene: TRBJ2-1; clone size: NA; V gene: TRBV3-1; CDR3 protein: CASSLSTGTREYEQFF
J gene: TRBJ2-7; clone size: NA; V gene: TRBV6-5; CDR3 protein: CASSYSKASGSYEQYF
J gene: TRBJ1-5; clone size: NA; V gene: TRBV20-1; CDR3 protein: CSATDGGGYSNQPQHF
J gene: TRBJ2-5; clone size: NA; V gene: TRBV28; CDR3 protein: CASLFGGGETQYF
J gene: TRBJ2-1; clone size: NA; V gene: TRBV5-4; CDR3 protein: CASSLTSGRWDNEQFF
J gene: TRBJ1-5; clone size: NA; V gene: TRBV20-1; CDR3 protein: CSAADRDSYSNQPQHF
J gene: TRBJ2-1; clone size: NA; V gene: TRBV7-9; CDR3 protein: CASGGVNEQFF
J gene: TRBJ2-3; clone size: NA; V gene: TRBV24-1; CDR3 protein: CATSGTSTSSTDTQYF
J gene: TRBJ1-4; clone size: NA; V gene: TRBV4-3; CDR3 protein: CASSQGLLLIATNEKLFF
J gene: TRBJ2-3; clone size: NA; V gene: TRBV9; CDR3 protein: CASSVKAVTDTQYF
J gene: TRBJ2-5; clone size: NA; V gene: TRBV30; CDR3 protein: CAWKGAGQYF
J gene: TRBJ1-1; clone size: NA; V gene: TRBV19; CDR3 protein: CASSSRSRVPAFF